The clone carrying this T cell receptor (beta chain) was detected only a few times. Antigen unknown. The data were obtained in a study of CD8 T cells in ankylosing spondylitis. TCRdb reprocessed the 5' RACE reads via MiXCR and lists one record per CDR3 protein. This table holds around 280,000 distinct CDR3 sequences, around 18% found once. The V and J ends lost 9 bases and 4 bases, in that order; junction bases with no gene match: 16. The CDR3 covers 16 residues. Study-level results: Disease-linked clones were CD8+ and relatively rare in peripheral blood.

The chain combines TRBV12-3 or TRBV12-4 with TRBJ1-1; 8 positions agree with TRBD1. This TCR was recovered from a male donor with ankylosing spondylitis or in good health (not recorded which). Sequencing was done on a sample of blood, either unsorted or a sorted T cell fraction (not recorded which). CDR3 in amino acids: CARWKAGGGRSTEAFF. The CDR3, as DNA: TGTGCCAGATGGAAGGCAGGGGGCGGTAGGTCCACTGAAGCTTTCTTT.